This T cell receptor (beta chain) was captured by sequencing in a study of T cell repertoires in aging, cancer and after chemotherapy. Multiplex touch-down PCR with TRB-A/B primers amplified rearranged V-D-J TRB sequences. TCRdb reprocessed the multiplex PCR reads with MiXCR, giving one entry per CDR3 protein. The data show over 10,000 distinct CDR3 sequences, 21% seen once. About this clonotype: The junction does not match germline at one end; this may be a read error.

TCR beta rearrangements were amplified from peripheral blood genomic DNA. This CDR3 comprises 17 residues. Germline-derived CDR1 and CDR2 are KGHSH and LQKENI. The material sequenced was blood. V gene TRBV18 combines with J gene TRBJ1-1, with D possibly being TRBD1 (6 bases). This sequence was found in a human donor in good health. CDR3 in DNA: TGTGTCAGCTCACCAGTAGTACAGGGAGGGTCGAACACTGAAGCTTTCTTT. Translation: CVSSPVVQGGSNTEAFF.